One sample yielded the 24 T cell receptor beta chains listed below, sequenced in a study of T cells in Graves' hyperthyroidism and ophthalmopathy. Amplified TCR beta CDR3 regions derived from RNA transcripts. HTBI primers drove first-round RT-PCR of the TCR CDR3. TCRdb processed the multiplex PCR reads anew with MiXCR; each CDR3 protein has one entry. The sample lists approximately 510,000 distinct CDR3 sequences, around 21% occurring once. Sequencing was carried out using blood. The source of these receptors is a man in his late teens or twenties with Graves' hyperthyroidism.

This chain connects TRBV20-1 to TRBJ1-1, with D tentatively TRBD1 (6 bases). This CDR3 contains 12 residues. Per the germline V gene, CDR1 is DFQATT and CDR2 is SNEGSKA (reference sequence). The V end lost 5 bases, the J end lost 1 base, and 8 bases lay between the germline ends. CDR3 nucleotide sequence: TGCAGTGCTCAGGACAGGAACACTGAAGCTTTCTTT. It translates to CSAQDRNTEAFF.

This clonotype has a count of ten or more. The V call is TRBV27, the J call TRBJ2-7; 8 positions agree with TRBD2. Germline V CDR1 and CDR2: MNHEY, SMNVEV (reference sequence). J gave up 1 base and V 1 base, and 9 bases lay outside the gene matches. The CDR3 totals 17 residues. The CDR3 sequence is CASSLFGSGTRSYEQYF. The CDR3 DNA reads as TGTGCCAGCAGTTTATTCGGGTCCGGGACTAGATCCTACGAGCAGTACTTC.

This clonotype has a count of ten or more. This chain uses TRBV12-3 or TRBV12-4 with TRBJ1-2; 10 bases align to TRBD1. J gave up 6 bases and V 4 bases, and 5 bases lay outside the gene matches. The CDR3 contains 14 residues. In DNA, the CDR3 is TGTGCCAGCAGTTGGGACAGGGGCTCCAATGGCTACACCTTC. Its protein product is CASSWDRGSNGYTF.

About this clonotype: The germline gene is not matched at one end of the junction; a read error may be the cause. This chain connects TRBV18 to TRBJ1-5, with 7 bases identical to TRBD1. In germline, CDR1 is KGHSH, CDR2 LQKENI. This CDR3 spans 16 amino acids. The CDR3, as DNA: TGTGCCAGCTCACCTTCTCAGGGGGGGTCAGATCAGCCCAAGCATTTT. Translation: CASSPSQGGSDQPKHF.

J is TRBJ2-5 and V is TRBV7-2; possibly TRBD2 for D (5 bases). CDR3 length: 14 residues. Trimming took 2 bases from V and 0 from J, leaving 7 bases between them. Germline V gene sequence: CDR1 SGHTA, CDR2 FQGNSA. CDR3 in DNA: TGTGCCAGCAGCTTAAGACTAAACCAAGAGACCCAGTACTTC. Translated, it gives CASSLRLNQETQYF.

This clonotype showed up just a few times. The chain uses TRBV27 and TRBJ2-7; 15 positions match TRBD2. The germline V gene encodes CDR1 MNHEY and CDR2 SMNVEV (reference sequence). This CDR3 has 17 amino acids. The junction had 8 bases not matched to a gene; V was cut back by 6 bases and J by 2 bases. CDR3 amino acids: CASSDGLAGGPTYEQYF. The CDR3 DNA is TGTGCCAGCAGCGACGGACTAGCGGGGGGGCCTACCTACGAGCAGTACTTC.

This chain links TRBV19 with TRBJ2-7; possible D gene TRBD2, 6 bases. The ends were cut back, 3 bases at V and 2 bases at J, with 11 bases in the middle. The CDR3 extends over 14 amino acids. Per germline, CDR1 LNHDA and CDR2 SQIVND (reference sequence). This chain's CDR3 is CASSIPGVTYEQYF. CDR3 in DNA: TGTGCCAGTAGTATTCCGGGGGTTACCTACGAGCAGTACTTC.

The CDR3 loop is CASTSAIGGDGANYGYTF. The CDR3 DNA reads TGTGCCAGCACTTCAGCAATTGGGGGGGACGGAGCTAACTATGGCTACACCTTC. J is TRBJ1-2 and V is TRBV6-2 or TRBV6-3, with a weak D call TRBD1 (5 bases). CDR1 is MNHEY and CDR2 is SVGEGT in the germline V gene. The CDR3 spans 18 residues. V dropped 7 bases and J dropped 0 bases, with 24 bases sitting between them.

The chain recombines TRBV19 with TRBJ1-5; D is ambiguous. V dropped 0 bases and J dropped 5 bases, with 11 bases sitting between them. The germline V gene encodes CDR1 LNHDA and CDR2 SQIVND (reference sequence). The CDR3 has 15 residues. In DNA, the CDR3 is TGTGCCAGTAGTATAGAGGGCAGCTTCCATCAGCCCCAGCATTTT. This codes for CASSIEGSFHQPQHF.

The table lists this clonotype with many counts. The genes are TRBV28 and TRBJ2-5; 9 positions agree with TRBD2. The V and J ends lost 6 bases and 5 bases, in that order; junction bases with no gene match: 16. This CDR3 contains 17 residues. Germline V gene sequence: CDR1 MDHEN, CDR2 SYDVKM. The CDR3: CASSPGGGGAGPETQYF. In DNA, the CDR3 is TGTGCCAGCAGCCCCGGGGGCGGGGGGGCAGGTCCGGAGACCCAGTACTTC.

At least ten counts were recorded for this clonotype. The chain is built from TRBV2 and TRBJ1-3; D remains unclear. CDR1 is SNHLY, CDR2 FYNNEI, per germline. With 4 bases removed from V and 0 bases from J, the gap between germline ends came to 13 bases. The CDR3 is made up of 16 amino acids. The CDR3 sequence: CASSGSERNSGNTIYF. The DNA of the CDR3 is TGTGCCAGCAGTGGGTCGGAACGGAACTCTGGAAACACCATATATTTT.

This clonotype was counted at least ten times. The chain carries TRBV10-3 and TRBJ1-2; no clear D gene. Germline V gene sequence: CDR1 ENHRY, CDR2 SYGVKD. The CDR3 spans 13 residues. With 6 bases removed from V and 2 bases from J, the gap between germline ends came to 10 bases. The CDR3 reads CAIRADGNYGYTF. The CDR3 DNA reads TGTGCCATCAGAGCAGATGGGAACTATGGCTACACCTTC.

This clonotype showed up many times. This chain joins TRBV6-1 and TRBJ1-2; D might be TRBD1 (5 bases). V lost 6 bases and J 2 bases, leaving 16 bases between the germline ends. Per germline, CDR1 MNHNS and CDR2 SASEGT. CDR3 size: 15 residues. DNA of the CDR3: TGTGCCAGCAGCCCCCCCGGGGGGAGCAACTATGGCTACACCTTC. Translating it yields CASSPPGGSNYGYTF.

This clonotype was counted ten times or more. J is TRBJ1-2 and V is TRBV12-3 or TRBV12-4; 9 positions agree with TRBD1. The CDR3 runs 15 residues. V was pared by 6 bases and J by 2 bases, with 7 bases of the junction left unmatched. The CDR3 DNA reads as TGTGCCAGCAGCCCCACAGGGGGCCAGAACTATGGCTACACCTTC. It is translated as CASSPTGGQNYGYTF.

The CDR3 loop is CASSQGLQGRGNQPQHF. The CDR3 DNA reads TGCGCCAGCAGCCAAGGCCTACAGGGAAGGGGCAATCAGCCCCAGCATTTT. The V and J genes are TRBV4-1 and TRBJ1-5, with D possibly matching TRBD1 (6 bases). Trimming removed 1 base from V and 2 bases from J, with 15 bases in between. This CDR3 has 17 amino acids. The germline V gene has CDR1 MGHRA and CDR2 YSYEKL.

This clonotype was seen only a few times. The chain couples TRBV19 to TRBJ2-2; D assignment may be TRBD1 or TRBD2 (5 bases each). Deletions cut 10 bases from V and 5 bases from J, with 20 bases between. From germline, CDR1 is LNHDA and CDR2 SQIVND (reference sequence). CDR3 length: 15 amino acids. In DNA, the CDR3 is TGTGCCACCACCGCGGTTGGGGGTTGGACCGGGGAGCTGTTTTTT. Translating it yields CATTAVGGWTGELFF.

Remarks on this clonotype: A read error is possible here, since a much larger clone lies one base away. The gene calls are TRBV6-1 and TRBJ2-2; D call uncertain. CDR1 is MNHNS, CDR2 SASEGT, per germline. The CDR3 is 13 amino acids. The CDR3 region is CANSGHSIGELFF. CDR3 nucleotide sequence: TGTGCCAACAGTGGGCACTCCATCGGGGAGCTGTTTTTT.

This rearrangement joins TRBV12-5 to TRBJ1-5; D unclear. The germline gives CDR1 LGHNT, CDR2 FRNRAP. Between the trimmed V and J ends, which lost 6 bases and 7 bases, there was a span of 10 bases. The CDR3 consists of 12 residues. The CDR3 protein is CASGTVGQPQHF. CDR3 bases: TGTGCTAGTGGAACAGTAGGACAGCCCCAGCATTTT.

This clonotype was recorded a few times. Being one base from a much bigger clone, this may be a read error. This chain uses TRBV6-2 or TRBV6-3 with TRBJ1-2; possibly TRBD1 for D (6 bases). CDR1 is MNHEY, CDR2 SVGEGT, per germline. Trimming shortened V by 0 bases and J by 4 bases, and 18 bases separated the two germline ends. This CDR3 is 17 amino acids long. The CDR3 DNA reads as TGTGCCAGCAGTTACTCGTACAGGGCGAGGTTAGGCTATGGCTACACCTTC. Translation gives CASSYSYRARLGYGYTF.

The J gene is TRBJ2-2, the V gene TRBV25-1; the D call may be TRBD1 or TRBD2 (5 bases each). Germline CDR1 reads MGHDK; CDR2 reads SYGVNS. V lost 1 base and J lost 6, with 6 bases in between. The CDR3 extends over 13 amino acids. CDR3 amino acids: CASSEWGPGELFF. CDR3 bases: TGTGCCAGCAGTGAATGGGGACCCGGGGAGCTGTTTTTT.

V is TRBV12-3 or TRBV12-4 and J is TRBJ2-5; TRBD1 agrees at 8 bases. After removal of 5 bases from V and 5 bases from J, the junction contained 10 bases not matched to a gene. The CDR3 is 15 residues long. CDR3 in DNA: TGTGCCAGCAGTGTTCGACAGGGGAGTTGGGAGACCCAGTACTTC. Encoded protein: CASSVRQGSWETQYF.

The rearrangement uses TRBV20-1 and TRBJ1-5, with D possibly being TRBD1 (6 bases). There are 14 residues in the CDR3. The germline CDR1 and CDR2 sequences are DFQATT and SNEGSKA (reference sequence). Trimming removed 3 bases from V and 7 bases from J, with 16 bases in between. CDR3: CSARIVGAGQPQHF. CDR3 in DNA: TGCAGTGCTAGGATTGTGGGGGCAGGGCAGCCCCAGCATTTT.

The CDR3 reads CASSLASGSTGELFF. In nucleotides, the CDR3 is TGTGCCAGCAGCTTGGCTAGCGGGTCCACCGGGGAGCTGTTTTTT. The genes are TRBV5-5 and TRBJ2-2; 8 bases agree with TRBD2. V lost 0 bases and J lost 4; bases outside the gene matches: 2. The length of the CDR3 is 15 residues. The germline V gene has CDR1 SGHKS and CDR2 YYEKEE (reference sequence).

The chain carries TRBV30 and TRBJ2-7; 9 bases are a match to TRBD1. The trim removed 5 bases at V and 4 bases at J, leaving 18 bases unmatched. This CDR3 comprises 17 residues. The V gene's germline CDR1 is GTSNPN and CDR2 SVGIG (reference sequence). As DNA, the CDR3 is TGTGCCTGGCGCAGTTTTGGACAGGGGAGAGTGAAATACGAGCAGTACTTC. Amino acids: CAWRSFGQGRVKYEQYF. Using reference TRBV30 and TRBJ2-7 for the parts outside the CDR3, the full variable domain is SQTIHQWPATLVQPVGSPLSLECTVEGTSNPNLYWYRQAAGRGLQLLFYSVGIGQISSEVPQNLSASRPQDRQFILSSKKLLLSDSGFYLCAWRSFGQGRVKYEQYFGPGTRLTVT.